Below are 11 T cell receptor beta chains sequenced from a single sample in a study of T cells expressing NK-cell markers. TCRdb re-called the 5' RACE reads; one entry per CDR3 protein, DNA not given. The clone table shows 400,000 to 500,000 distinct CDR3 sequences, with the ten largest holding about 7.3%. The sample was blood T cells: a sorted CD56 or NKG2C T cell subset, CD4+ or CD8+ T cells, or bulk PBMC T cells (not recorded which). Receptor source: a woman between 18 and 69 years old in good health.

V usage is TRBV29-1 and J usage is TRBJ2-2; as DNA is missing, the TRBD2 call by TCRdb cannot be tested. The V gene's germline CDR1 is SQVTM and CDR2 ANQGSEA. The CDR3 contains 14 residues. CDR3 loop: CSVGSGDGTGELFF.

The chain joins TRBV20-1 to TRBJ2-7; lacking DNA, the TRBD1 call made by TCRdb goes unchecked. The CDR3 covers 13 residues. Germline V gives CDR1 DFQATT, CDR2 SNEGSKA (reference sequence). CDR3 loop: CSESAGTTYEQYF.

The CDR3 loop reads CASSYSPGQEKGGYTF. V is TRBV6-5 and J is TRBJ1-2; without DNA, the TCRdb call of TRBD1 cannot be checked. Germline values: CDR1 MNHEY, CDR2 SVGAGI. CDR3 length equals 16 residues.

The chain couples TRBV20-1 to TRBJ2-3; TCRdb lists TRBD1, though no DNA is available to test this call. The length of the CDR3 is 14 residues. CDR1 DFQATT and CDR2 SNEGSKA come from the germline V gene (reference sequence). The CDR3 loop is CSARVGGVADTQYF.

The rearrangement joins TRBV10-3 to TRBJ2-5; TCRdb indicates TRBD2, and absent DNA this call remains unverified. The CDR3 length is 16 residues. The germline gives CDR1 ENHRY, CDR2 SYGVKD. The CDR3 is CAISESGTSGEETQYF.

The genes are TRBV20-1 and TRBJ1-2; the D call from TCRdb, TRBD1, cannot be confirmed without DNA. The germline CDR1 and CDR2 sequences are DFQATT and SNEGSKA (reference sequence). The CDR3 length is 14 residues. The CDR3 here is CSANPGQGASGYTF.

V and J are TRBV12-3 or TRBV12-4 and TRBJ2-7; the D gene TCRdb calls, TRBD1, cannot be checked with no DNA. The CDR3 runs 14 residues. The CDR3 is CASTLKGHPYEQYF.

V usage is TRBV6-6 and J usage is TRBJ1-2. In germline, CDR1 is MNHNY, CDR2 SVGAGI (reference sequence). The CDR3 totals 13 residues. CDR3 loop: CASRMDSNYGYTF.

This chain connects TRBV30 to TRBJ2-7. The germline V gene has CDR1 GTSNPN and CDR2 SVGIG (reference sequence). This CDR3 comprises 11 residues. CDR3 sequence: CAWSVLDEQYF.

The V and J genes are TRBV7-9 and TRBJ2-7. CDR3 length: 14 residues. Germline V gene data show CDR1 as SEHNR and CDR2 as FQNEAQ (reference sequence). The CDR3 loop is CASSYGQESYEQYF.

This sequence joins TRBV28 and TRBJ2-3; TCRdb selects TRBD1, and the lack of DNA leaves this call unchecked. CDR1 and CDR2 from the germline V gene are MDHEN and SYDVKM. The length of the CDR3 is 16 residues. CDR3 amino acids: CASSCMTGPSTDTQYF. Supplemented by reference TRBV28 and TRBJ2-3, the full variable domain reads DVKVTQSSRYLVKRTGEKVFLECVQDMDHENMFWYRQDPGLGLRLIYFSYDVKMKEKGDIPEGYSVSREKKERFSLILESASTNQTSMYLCASSCMTGPSTDTQYFGPGTRLTVL.